This TCR beta chain was observed in a study of patients and donors after allogeneic stem cell transplantation. Trimming removed 4 bases at V and 4 bases at J, with 25 bases between. This CDR3 region has 18 residues. Germline CDR1 ENHRY, CDR2 SYGVKD. MiXCR, run by TCRdb on the RT-PCR reads, gives a single entry per CDR3 protein. This sample carries more than 850,000 distinct CDR3 sequences, more than 15% of them seen once, and the ten largest clones take approximately 5.9%. The sequencing sample was made of blood, either unsorted or a sorted T cell fraction (not recorded which). The chain combines TRBV10-3 with TRBJ1-1; tentatively, D is TRBD1 (6 bases). This clonotype was obtained from a human donor who was either an allogeneic HSCT recipient or a stem cell or donor lymphocyte infusion donor (not recorded which). It is not recorded whose cells these are; they may come from a transplant donor. CDR3 sequence reads: CAISALMQGRSWSTEAFF. Here the CDR3 DNA reads TGTGCCATCAGTGCGTTAATGCAGGGGAGATCGTGGAGCACTGAAGCTTTCTTT.